The 30 T cell receptor beta chains given below trace back to one sample, sequenced in a study of Graves' ophthalmopathy and Graves' hyperthyroidism. RNA transcripts yielded amplified TCR beta CDR3 regions. HTBI primers served in a first-round RT-PCR, which a second-round multiplex PCR followed. TCRdb fed the multiplex PCR reads into MiXCR, producing one record per CDR3 protein. The sample holds 170,000 or so distinct CDR3 sequences, 30% to 45% seen once. The specimen sequenced was peripheral blood. The receptor source for this set is a woman aged 40 to 50 with Graves' ophthalmopathy.

This clonotype was seen many times. The V gene is TRBV3-1, the J gene TRBJ1-2; D gene ambiguous. CDR3 length equals 14 residues. CDR1 and CDR2 from the germline V gene are LGHDT and YNNKEL (reference sequence). V lost 4 bases, J lost 4 bases, and 13 bases lay in between. CDR3: CASSRGATSYGYTF. The CDR3 DNA is TGTGCCAGCAGCCGAGGAGCGACCTCCTATGGCTACACCTTC. Full variable domain (remainder filled in from reference TRBV3-1 and TRBJ1-2): DTAVSQTPKYLVTQMGNDKSIKCEQNLGHDTMYWYKQDSKKFLKIMFSYNNKELIINETVPNRFSPKSPDKAHLNLHINSLELGDSAVYFCASSRGATSYGYTFGSGTRLTVV.

This clonotype has at least ten counts. The chain is built from TRBV7-3 and TRBJ2-5, with 13 bases matching TRBD2. Germline CDR1 and CDR2: SGHTA and FQGTGA. V lost 5 bases, J lost 4 bases, and 4 bases stayed unmatched. The CDR3 consists of 15 residues. Here the CDR3 reads CASSLTSGRRETQYF. In nucleotides, the CDR3 is TGTGCCAGCAGCCTGACTAGCGGGAGGAGAGAGACCCAGTACTTC. The full variable domain, with the rest looked up from reference TRBV7-3 and TRBJ2-5, is GAGVSQTPSNKVTEKGKYVELRCDPISGHTALYWYRQSLGQGPEFLIYFQGTGAADDSGLPNDRFFAVRPEGSVSTLKIQRTERGDSAVYLCASSLTSGRRETQYFGPGTRLLVL.

The chain carries TRBV12-3 or TRBV12-4 and TRBJ2-6; 7 nucleotides align to TRBD1. The ends lost 8 bases at V and 0 bases at J; junction bases unmatched: 10. There are 17 residues in the CDR3. The CDR3 DNA reads TGTGCCAGCCGTTCCCGGACAGGACTCTCTGGGGCCAACGTCCTGACTTTC. Amino acid sequence: CASRSRTGLSGANVLTF.

This sequence joins TRBV6-2 or TRBV6-3 and TRBJ1-2, with D hard to call. Trimming stripped 6 bases from V and 0 bases from J, with 17 bases between. The germline gives CDR1 MNHEY, CDR2 SVGEGT. CDR3 length equals 16 residues. Here the CDR3 DNA reads TGTGCCAGCAGCACCGGGCCTAGATTTTCTAACTATGGCTACACCTTC. This sequence encodes CASSTGPRFSNYGYTF.

In its sample, this clonotype was seen many times. V gene TRBV7-2 combines with J gene TRBJ1-6; TRBD1 matches 10 bases. The CDR3 sequence is 15 residues long. The germline gives CDR1 SGHTA, CDR2 FQGNSA. Trimming cost V 1 base and J 10 bases; bases outside gene matches: 4. For the CDR3, the DNA is TGTGCCAGCAGCTTAGGGGACAGGGGAGGATCACCCCTCCACTTT. Amino acids: CASSLGDRGGSPLHF.

CDR3 sequence: CASTRASGKEQYF. As DNA, the CDR3 is TGTGCCAGCACCCGAGCTAGCGGGAAGGAGCAGTACTTC. The chain joins TRBV12-3 or TRBV12-4 to TRBJ2-7; 9 bases match TRBD2. V gave up 7 bases and J gave up 7 bases; unmatched junction bases: 8. The CDR3 is 13 residues long.

This clonotype was recorded many times. The chain links TRBV28 to TRBJ2-7; D assignment may be TRBD1 or TRBD2 (5 bases each). Germline CDR1 reads MDHEN; CDR2 reads SYDVKM. The CDR3 is made up of 13 amino acids. Trimming stripped 4 bases from V and 1 base from J, with 8 bases between. CDR3 in amino acids: CASSYGTSYEQYF. The CDR3 DNA is TGTGCCAGCAGTTACGGGACGTCCTACGAGCAGTACTTC. The whole variable domain, remainder taken from reference TRBV28 and TRBJ2-7, is DVKVTQSSRYLVKRTGEKVFLECVQDMDHENMFWYRQDPGLGLRLIYFSYDVKMKEKGDIPEGYSVSREKKERFSLILESASTNQTSMYLCASSYGTSYEQYFGPGTRLTVT.

The chain has TRBV6-5 and TRBJ1-2, with D possibly matching TRBD1 (5 bases). This CDR3 comprises 13 residues. Germline V CDR1 and CDR2: MNHEY, SVGAGI. Trimming shortened V by 4 bases and J by 6 bases, and 12 bases separated the two germline ends. The CDR3 loop is CASSSRDGDGYTF. CDR3 nucleotide sequence: TGTGCCAGCAGTTCCAGGGACGGAGATGGCTACACCTTC.

This clonotype has a count of ten or more. CDR3 amino acids: CASRLGTATNYGYTF. The DNA for the CDR3 is TGTGCCAGCAGACTCGGGACAGCAACCAACTATGGCTACACCTTC. The chain couples TRBV11-2 to TRBJ1-2; TRBD1 matches 7 bases. J lost 2 bases, V lost 6 bases, and 9 bases had no gene match. The germline V gene encodes CDR1 SGHAT and CDR2 FQNNGV. The CDR3 extends over 15 amino acids.

This clonotype was counted many times. The chain combines TRBV6-5 with TRBJ1-2; TRBD1 agrees at 7 bases. The CDR3 is made up of 16 amino acids. CDR1 and CDR2 from the germline V gene are MNHEY and SVGAGI. V was pared by 0 bases and J by 4 bases, with 8 bases of the junction left unmatched. The CDR3 protein is CASSYSHRGSGYGYTF. The DNA of the CDR3 is TGTGCCAGCAGTTACTCGCACAGGGGCTCTGGCTATGGCTACACCTTC.

CDR3 DNA sequence: TGTGCCAGCAGAACCCGACGGGCGACCGCCTACGAGCAGTACTTC. Protein product: CASRTRRATAYEQYF. The J gene is TRBJ2-7, the V gene TRBV28, with no clear D. Germline assignment: CDR1 MDHEN and CDR2 SYDVKM. The length of the CDR3 is 15 residues. Trimming shortened V by 6 bases and J by 2 bases, and 17 bases separated the two germline ends.

This clonotype has a count of ten or more. The V gene is TRBV18, the J gene TRBJ1-6; 7 bases line up with TRBD1. Germline V gene sequence: CDR1 KGHSH, CDR2 LQKENI. The CDR3 runs to 13 residues. Germline trimming cut 3 bases from V and 8 bases from J; bases unmatched to any gene: 1. The chain's CDR3 is CASSPGQYSPLHF. CDR3 nucleotides: TGTGCCAGCTCACCGGGACAGTATTCACCCCTCCACTTT.

This chain connects TRBV7-2 to TRBJ2-5, with 10 bases fitting TRBD2. V was pared by 2 bases and J by 4 bases, with 7 bases of the junction left unmatched. CDR3 length equals 16 residues. Per germline, CDR1 SGHTA and CDR2 FQGNSA. Here the CDR3 DNA reads TGTGCCAGCAGCTTAATGCTAGCGGGAGCGGGAGAGACCCAGTACTTC. Translated: CASSLMLAGAGETQYF.

This clonotype was detected many times. The chain combines TRBV6-5 with TRBJ2-7; D perhaps matches TRBD1 (5 bases). Trimming removed 6 bases at V and 0 bases at J, with 15 bases between. CDR1 and CDR2 (germline): MNHEY, SVGAGI. The CDR3 runs 15 residues. The CDR3 reads CASRSDSLPSYEQYF. The CDR3 bases are TGTGCCAGCAGATCCGACAGCCTACCCTCCTACGAGCAGTACTTC.

V and J are TRBV7-2 and TRBJ2-7; D gene ambiguous. Germline V gene lookup returns CDR1 SGHTA and CDR2 FQGNSA. Between the trimmed V and J ends, which lost 5 bases and 7 bases, there was a span of 15 bases. The CDR3 spans 13 residues. This CDR3 reads CASSPPTVNEQYF. CDR3 in DNA: TGTGCCAGCAGCCCACCCACGGTAAATGAGCAGTACTTC.

This clonotype has ten or more counts. This chain connects TRBV19 to TRBJ1-5; TRBD1 is a possible D gene (5 bases). Trimming removed 3 bases from V and 3 bases from J, with 15 bases in between. CDR1 and CDR2 from the germline V gene are LNHDA and SQIVND (reference sequence). This CDR3 is built from 16 residues. This chain's CDR3 is CASSISATEYNQPQHF. The CDR3 DNA is TGTGCCAGTAGTATTTCGGCGACAGAATACAATCAGCCCCAGCATTTT.

This clonotype was seen at least ten times. This chain uses TRBV20-1 with TRBJ1-2, with no clear D. V was shortened by 5 bases and J by 2 bases, with 12 bases between the two germline ends. Germline CDR1 reads DFQATT; CDR2 reads SNEGSKA (reference sequence). The CDR3 length is 13 residues. CDR3 DNA sequence: TGCAGTGCTCGCAGGACTGTGAACTATGGCTACACCTTC. Translated: CSARRTVNYGYTF.

V is TRBV20-1 and J is TRBJ2-7, with D unclear. Germline V gene lookup returns CDR1 DFQATT and CDR2 SNEGSKA (reference sequence). The V gene lost 4 bases and the J gene lost 1 base, with 14 bases spanning the gap. The CDR3 has 14 residues. The CDR3 is CSATQAVGSYEQYF. In DNA form, the CDR3 reads TGCAGTGCTACCCAAGCAGTAGGGTCCTACGAGCAGTACTTC.

This clonotype was counted at least ten times. J is TRBJ1-2 and V is TRBV6-1; D may be TRBD1 (6 bases). CDR1 and CDR2 from the germline V gene are MNHNS and SASEGT. Trimming stripped 1 base from V and 0 bases from J, with 18 bases between. The CDR3 length is 18 residues. The CDR3 reads CASSEEEVRGLSNYGYTF. DNA for the CDR3: TGTGCCAGCAGTGAAGAAGAAGTCAGGGGTCTCTCTAACTATGGCTACACCTTC.

The rearrangement uses TRBV27 and TRBJ1-1; unclear D gene. Germline assignment: CDR1 MNHEY and CDR2 SMNVEV (reference sequence). This CDR3 is built from 14 residues. V shed 4 bases and J shed 1 base, with 10 bases lying between them. The CDR3 protein is CASSWGRTNTEAFF. The CDR3, as DNA: TGTGCCAGCAGTTGGGGTCGGACGAACACTGAAGCTTTCTTT.

The sample holds many counts of this clonotype. The CDR3, as DNA: TGTGCCAGCAGTCCCATCCCAGGTAACACTGAAGCTTTCTTT. It encodes CASSPIPGNTEAFF. The chain employs TRBV6-5 and TRBJ1-1; D gene ambiguous. Trimming removed 5 bases at V and 2 bases at J, with 12 bases between. Germline CDR1 is MNHEY and CDR2 is SVGAGI. The CDR3 contains 14 residues.

At least ten counts were recorded for this clonotype. The rearrangement joins TRBV18 to TRBJ1-2, with D uncertain. V was clipped by 4 bases and J by 7 bases, with 7 bases between them. The CDR3 loop spans 11 amino acids. CDR1 and CDR2 from the germline V gene are KGHSH and LQKENI. CDR3 bases: TGTGCCAGCTCACAAGGGATTGGCTACACCTTC. Protein sequence: CASSQGIGYTF.

This clonotype was counted many times. V and J are TRBV6-1 and TRBJ1-1, with D perhaps TRBD1 (5 bases). The length of the CDR3 is 14 residues. CDR1 is MNHNS, CDR2 SASEGT, per germline. V was clipped by 0 bases and J by 4 bases, with 9 bases between them. CDR3 sequence: CASSEAAGPTEAFF. Here the CDR3 DNA reads TGTGCCAGCAGTGAAGCGGCGGGGCCCACTGAAGCTTTCTTT.

The rearrangement uses TRBV12-3 or TRBV12-4 and TRBJ1-2; 7 bases align to TRBD1. This CDR3 contains 15 residues. After removal of 6 bases from V and 0 bases from J, the junction contained 7 bases not matched to a gene. The CDR3 loop is CASSRRDRSNYGYTF. Here the CDR3 DNA reads TGTGCCAGCAGCCGGAGGGACAGATCTAACTATGGCTACACCTTC.

The genes are TRBV12-3 or TRBV12-4 and TRBJ1-1; D remains ambiguous. The CDR3 length is 15 residues. Trimming stripped 1 base from V and 2 bases from J, with 11 bases between. In DNA form, the CDR3 reads TGTGCCAGCAGTTTAGTGCGGGGTACTAACACTGAAGCTTTCTTT. Translating gives CASSLVRGTNTEAFF.

The V gene is TRBV24-1, the J gene TRBJ2-2, with TRBD2 matching 8 bases. V shed 5 bases and J 5 bases; nucleotides not matched to a gene: 9. Germline assignment: CDR1 KGHDR and CDR2 SFDVKD. There are 16 residues in the CDR3. The CDR3 DNA is TGTGCCACCAGTGTAGCGGGAAGGCTGGGTACCGGGGAGCTGTTTTTT. This codes for CATSVAGRLGTGELFF.

This clonotype was seen many times. The chain has TRBV29-1 and TRBJ2-7, with D perhaps TRBD1 (6 bases). The germline V and J ends were trimmed by 6 bases and 3 bases, with 12 bases remaining between them. Germline loops: CDR1 SQVTM, CDR2 ANQGSEA. This CDR3 is 12 amino acids long. The DNA of the CDR3 is TGCAGCGTGAGGACAGATCGCTACGAGCAGTACTTC. The encoded protein is CSVRTDRYEQYF.

This sequence joins TRBV30 and TRBJ1-1; D is unresolved. The germline gives CDR1 GTSNPN, CDR2 SVGIG (reference sequence). V lost 4 bases and J lost 3, with 12 bases in between. The CDR3 consists of 13 residues. Written as DNA, the CDR3 is TGTGCCTGGACCCCGACGGGAGACACTGAAGCTTTCTTT. It yields the protein CAWTPTGDTEAFF.

This clonotype was detected ten times or more. The chain joins TRBV6-2 or TRBV6-3 to TRBJ1-5; 11 bases map to TRBD1. CDR1 and CDR2 (germline): MNHEY, SVGEGT. The CDR3 runs 17 residues. Trimming cost V 0 bases and J 2 bases; bases outside gene matches: 3. The CDR3 DNA reads as TGTGCCAGCAGTTACTCCCTGGGACAGGGGGGCAATCAGCCCCAGCATTTT. Its translation: CASSYSLGQGGNQPQHF.

The V call is TRBV7-9, the J call TRBJ2-7; a weak D match, TRBD2 (6 bases). Germline V CDR1 and CDR2: SEHNR, FQNEAQ (reference sequence). The CDR3 is 12 residues long. Deletions cut 4 bases from V and 2 bases from J, with 6 bases between. CDR3 sequence: CASSSGAYEQYF. Here the CDR3 DNA reads TGTGCCAGCAGCTCGGGGGCCTACGAGCAGTACTTC.